This T cell receptor beta chain was identified during a study of blood T cell repertoires in COVID-19. Study details: Sites across the United States, Italy and Spain contributed samples from acute and convalescent COVID-19. In each case, the material was cDNA or gDNA derived from T cells, B-cell-depleted T cells, or PBMCs.

This clone was seen a single time. CDR1 is LGHNA and CDR2 is YNFKEQ in the germline V gene. The CDR3 consists of 15 residues. V trimming: 1 base; J trimming: 2 bases; junction bases outside the gene matches: 5. Per the authors' pipeline: How many nucleated cells were present was estimated from reference gene primer amplification. Here immunoSEQ multiplex PCR was the method, and the copy in TCRdb shows in-frame clones only, minus some. V and J calls and clone size are given by that table; D and trimming were obtained from the DNA. The sample includes about 300,000 clones, about 88% of them seen just once.

The J gene is TRBJ2-7, the V gene TRBV4-2; TRBD2 matches 7 bases. This sequence originates from a man in his 70s with acute or convalescent COVID-19. Sequencing was carried out using peripheral blood. CDR3 sequence (DNA): TGTGCCAGCAGCCAAGGAGGGACTAACCCCTACGAGCAGTACTTC. It specifies CASSQGGTNPYEQYF.